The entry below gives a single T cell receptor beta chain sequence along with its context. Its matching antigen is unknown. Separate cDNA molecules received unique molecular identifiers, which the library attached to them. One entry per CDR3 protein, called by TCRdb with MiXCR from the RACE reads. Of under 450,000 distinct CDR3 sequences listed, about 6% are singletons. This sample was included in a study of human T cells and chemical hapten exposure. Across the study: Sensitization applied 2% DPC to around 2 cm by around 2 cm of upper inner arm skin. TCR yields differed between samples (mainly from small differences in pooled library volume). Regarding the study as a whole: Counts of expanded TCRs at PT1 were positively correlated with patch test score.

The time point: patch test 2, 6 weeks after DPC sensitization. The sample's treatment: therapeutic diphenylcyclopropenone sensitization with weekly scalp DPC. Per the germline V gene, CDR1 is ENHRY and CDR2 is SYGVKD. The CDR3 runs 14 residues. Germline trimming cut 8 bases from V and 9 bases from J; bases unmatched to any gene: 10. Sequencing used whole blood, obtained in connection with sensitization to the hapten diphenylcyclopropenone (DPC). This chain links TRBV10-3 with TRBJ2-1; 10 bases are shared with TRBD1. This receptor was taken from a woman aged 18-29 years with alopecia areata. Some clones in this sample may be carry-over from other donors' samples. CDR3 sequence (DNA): TGTGCCATCGGGGACAGGGGACTTTCCGGTGAGCAGTTCTTC. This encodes CAIGDRGLSGEQFF.